This paragraph reports one TCR beta chain. This sample is part of a study of CXCR3-negative and CXCR3-positive naive CD8 T cells. cDNA libraries for TRB were generated by 5' RACE incorporating UMI labels. TCRdb reprocessed the 5' RACE reads and stores each CDR3 protein as one record, lacking DNA. There are 100,000 to 150,000 distinct CDR3 sequences in the sample, with 0.45% to 0.55% held by the top ten. There are 13 residues in the CDR3. CDR1 is SQVTM, CDR2 ANQGSEA, per germline. This TCR was sampled from a human donor in good health. Some clones in this sample may be carry-over from other donors' samples. The sample taken for sequencing was naive CXCR3- CD8+ T cells from blood. As to subset: CD45RO-CCR7+CD27+CD95- naive CD8+ T cells lacking CXCR3 (TNR3-). The rearrangement joins TRBV29-1 to TRBJ2-1; the TCRdb call, TRBD1, lacks DNA for checking. This chain's CDR3 is CSVDRDNYNEQFF.